The 18 T cell receptor beta chains given below trace back to one sample, sequenced in a study of T-cell memory formation after mild COVID-19. One entry per CDR3 protein results from TCRdb running MiXCR on the 5' RACE reads. The sample lists hundreds of thousands of distinct CDR3 sequences; about a sixth were seen once. The specimen was PBMCs or a T cell subset sorted from them (not recorded which). Source of these receptors: a man between 18 and 29 years old who had mild COVID-19 (a few samples of this study predate the infection). Cell type and time point are not known.

In this sample, this clonotype turned up a few times. The V and J genes are TRBV5-1 and TRBJ1-2; D is ambiguous. V gave up 4 bases and J gave up 6 bases, with 13 bases separating them. The CDR3 has 13 amino acids. Germline CDR1 and CDR2: SGHRS and YFSETQ. CDR3 sequence reads: CASSPGFSDGYTF. The CDR3 coding sequence is TGCGCCAGCAGCCCGGGGTTCTCGGATGGCTACACCTTC. The whole variable domain, remainder taken from reference TRBV5-1 and TRBJ1-2, is KAGVTQTPRYLIKTRGQQVTLSCSPISGHRSVSWYQQTPGQGLQFLFEYFSETQRNKGNFPGRFSGRQFSNSRSEMNVSTLELGDSALYLCASSPGFSDGYTFGSGTRLTVV.

This clonotype was detected a few times. The rearrangement joins TRBV3-1 to TRBJ1-2, with D tentatively TRBD1 (5 bases). Germline V gene data show CDR1 as LGHDT and CDR2 as YNNKEL (reference sequence). The CDR3 is 16 amino acids. V lost 3 bases and J 2 bases, leaving 16 bases between the germline ends. CDR3 bases: TGTGCCAGCAGCCAGGGGCTCCTGACCATCAACTATGGCTACACCTTC. Protein: CASSQGLLTINYGYTF.

In its sample, this clonotype was seen a few times. The chain couples TRBV12-3 or TRBV12-4 to TRBJ2-7, with 11 nucleotides matching TRBD2. Germline trimming cut 3 bases from V and 2 bases from J; bases unmatched to any gene: 9. CDR3 size: 17 residues. In nucleotides, the CDR3 is TGTGCCAGCAGTTTTAGGCTAGCGGGGGGTTCGCCCTACGAGCAGTACTTC. Translating it yields CASSFRLAGGSPYEQYF.

This clonotype has a handful of counts. The V call is TRBV7-8, the J call TRBJ1-1, with 7 bases matching TRBD1. Germline CDR1 SGHVS, CDR2 FQNEAQ. The CDR3 length is 15 residues. V shed 5 bases, J shed 0 bases, and the junction held 6 bases outside the gene matches. The CDR3 loop is CASSAGQLLNTEAFF. CDR3 nucleotides: TGTGCCAGCAGCGCGGGACAGCTACTGAACACTGAAGCTTTCTTT.

This clonotype showed up just a few times. The V call is TRBV6-1, the J call TRBJ2-5; D perhaps matches TRBD1 (6 bases). The germline gives CDR1 MNHNS, CDR2 SASEGT. V was trimmed by 6 bases and J by 4 bases, leaving 9 bases between them. CDR3 length equals 12 residues. CDR3 sequence (DNA): TGTGCCAGCAGCAGGGGCTTAGAGACCCAGTACTTC. It specifies CASSRGLETQYF.

Many counts were recorded for this clonotype. The J gene is TRBJ2-3, the V gene TRBV10-3; TRBD2 might be the D (6 bases). V was trimmed by 0 bases and J by 3 bases, leaving 7 bases between them. This CDR3 spans 14 amino acids. The germline V gene has CDR1 ENHRY and CDR2 SYGVKD. DNA for the CDR3: TGTGCCATCAGTGAGTCCGGGGGAACAGATACGCAGTATTTT. It is translated as CAISESGGTDTQYF.

There are a few counts of this clonotype. This sequence joins TRBV7-2 and TRBJ2-1, with D tentatively TRBD1 (6 bases). The CDR3 spans 14 residues. Germline V CDR1 and CDR2: SGHTA, FQGNSA. Trimming shortened V by 5 bases and J by 15 bases, and 23 bases separated the two germline ends. CDR3 loop: CASSVDRSPVDPFF. The CDR3 DNA is TGTGCCAGCAGCGTAGACAGGTCCCCCGTAGATCCGTTCTTC.

This chain joins TRBV5-1 and TRBJ2-3; D unresolved. This CDR3 spans 14 amino acids. Trimming removed 2 bases at V and 4 bases at J, with 11 bases between. CDR1 SGHRS and CDR2 YFSETQ come from the germline V gene. CDR3 bases: TGCGCCAGCAGCTTTGGGATGAGCGCAGATACGCAGTATTTT. Translated, it gives CASSFGMSADTQYF.

This clonotype was observed at least ten times. The gene calls are TRBV28 and TRBJ1-2; perhaps TRBD1 as D (5 bases). The V end was cut by 7 bases, the J end by 7 bases, with 19 bases between. CDR1 is MDHEN and CDR2 is SYDVKM in the germline V gene. The CDR3 contains 14 residues. This CDR3 is CASTGGPWGPGYTF. The CDR3 region has the DNA TGTGCCAGCACTGGGGGACCTTGGGGCCCTGGCTACACCTTC.

J is TRBJ2-3 and V is TRBV10-3, with 7 bases that match TRBD1. V dropped 6 bases and J dropped 4; count of bases not matched to a gene: 7. CDR1 ENHRY and CDR2 SYGVKD come from the germline V gene. This CDR3 has 14 amino acids. This CDR3 is CAISFRQGPDTQYF. DNA for the CDR3: TGTGCCATCAGCTTTAGACAGGGCCCAGATACGCAGTATTTT.

V and J are TRBV10-3 and TRBJ2-3; the D gene could be TRBD1 or TRBD2 (5 bases each). The CDR3 spans 14 residues. Germline V gene data show CDR1 as ENHRY and CDR2 as SYGVKD. Trimming took 4 bases from V and 4 from J, leaving 12 bases between them. CDR3 region: CAISGFGASDTQYF. The CDR3 DNA is TGTGCCATCAGTGGTTTCGGGGCCTCAGATACGCAGTATTTT.

This clonotype was recorded many times. The gene calls are TRBV10-3 and TRBJ2-5; 9 nucleotides agree with TRBD1. With V trimmed by 0 bases and J by 5 bases, 7 bases remained unmatched. Germline V gene sequence: CDR1 ENHRY, CDR2 SYGVKD. This CDR3 is built from 16 residues. CDR3 DNA sequence: TGTGCCATCAGTGAGTCGGGACAGGGAACTCTCGAGACCCAGTACTTC. Amino acids: CAISESGQGTLETQYF.

The chain joins TRBV3-1 to TRBJ2-5, with 12 positions matching TRBD2. The CDR3 totals 13 residues. The ends lost 11 bases at V and 2 bases at J; junction bases unmatched: 3. Germline-derived CDR1 and CDR2 are LGHDT and YNNKEL (reference sequence). The CDR3 bases are TGTGCCTTCGGGACTAGCGGGCAAGAGACCCAGTACTTC. It translates to CAFGTSGQETQYF.

This clonotype turned up a few times. CDR3 sequence: CASSDLLAGAGADTQYF. The CDR3 DNA sequence: TGTGCCAGCAGCGACCTGCTAGCGGGGGCCGGGGCAGATACGCAGTATTTT. The chain carries TRBV9 and TRBJ2-3, with 10 bases identical to TRBD2. Trimming at V came to 3 bases and at J to 4 bases, leaving 11 bases not matched to a gene. This CDR3 has 17 residues. Germline loops: CDR1 SGDLS, CDR2 YYNGEE. The entire variable domain, with the rest obtained from reference TRBV9 and TRBJ2-3, is as follows: DSGVTQTPKHLITATGQRVTLRCSPRSGDLSVYWYQQSLDQGLQFLIQYYNGEERAKGNILERFSAQQFPDLHSELNLSSLELGDSALYFCASSDLLAGAGADTQYFGPGTRLTVL.

V and J are TRBV5-1 and TRBJ2-5; 7 bases match TRBD2. Germline V gene sequence: CDR1 SGHRS, CDR2 YFSETQ. V was clipped by 7 bases and J by 5 bases; unmatched bases: 11. The CDR3 runs 14 residues. The CDR3 spells CASGLGGREETQYF. The CDR3 nucleotides read TGCGCCAGCGGACTTGGAGGGCGGGAGGAGACCCAGTACTTC.

The chain carries TRBV20-1 and TRBJ2-7; 9 bases are shared with TRBD1. Germline V gene lookup returns CDR1 DFQATT and CDR2 SNEGSKA (reference sequence). The CDR3 totals 11 residues. The CDR3 sequence is CSPGQGNEQYF. The CDR3 region has the DNA TGCAGCCCGGGACAGGGCAACGAGCAGTACTTC.

The rearrangement joins TRBV18 to TRBJ1-4; perhaps TRBD1 as D (6 bases). The V and J ends lost 3 bases and 4 bases respectively, with 12 bases between them. This CDR3 contains 15 residues. Germline CDR1 is KGHSH and CDR2 is LQKENI. CDR3 sequence: CASSPQGILNEKLFF. CDR3 bases: TGTGCCAGCTCACCGCAGGGGATACTTAATGAAAAACTGTTTTTT.

This clonotype showed up just a few times. The CDR3 is CAISSPNRGLGTEAFF. Written as DNA, the CDR3 is TGTGCCATCAGTTCTCCAAACAGGGGCCTCGGCACTGAAGCTTTCTTT. V is TRBV10-3 and J is TRBJ1-1; TRBD1 aligns across 7 bases. The germline V gene encodes CDR1 ENHRY and CDR2 SYGVKD. After removal of 5 bases from V and 4 bases from J, the junction contained 13 bases not matched to a gene. CDR3 length: 16 amino acids.